This T cell receptor (beta chain) came from a study of regulatory T cells in long-lasting Graves disease. Libraries of TCR beta came from iRepertoire HTBI primers plus Arm-PCR of CDR3 regions. TCRdb called the multiplex PCR reads again in MiXCR, with one record for every CDR3 protein. The sample holds about 420,000 distinct CDR3 sequences, around 17% seen once. Time point given: newly diagnosed GD, antithyroid drugs for less than 3 months. Preparation of the TCR library used RNA extracted from PBMCs. On this clonotype: Its target is not known. Possible read error: a much larger clone is one base away.

General study findings and limits: Patients with persistent Graves' had lower TCR diversity than newly diagnosed patients. The researchers studied only peripheral blood, not thyroid tissue.

Deletions cut 0 bases from V and 5 bases from J, with 16 bases between. The germline gives CDR1 DFQATT, CDR2 SNEGSKA (reference sequence). The CDR3 has 15 amino acids. These data also featured in a second study, about T cells in Graves' hyperthyroidism and ophthalmopathy. As that report states: Clinical symptoms, serum thyroxine and TRAb, thyroid ultrasound and orbital computed tomography together formed the diagnostic basis.

The rearrangement uses TRBV20-1 and TRBJ2-5, with a tentative D call TRBD2 (6 bases). Specimen: peripheral blood mononuclear cells (PBMCs), collected at new diagnosis, from a patient treated with antithyroid drugs. The clonotype originates from a woman aged 18-29 years with Graves disease. The CDR3 sequence: CSARDSGEIRETQYF. The CDR3 region has the DNA TGCAGTGCTAGAGATTCGGGGGAGATACGGGAGACCCAGTACTTC.